One and the same sample provided the 21 T cell receptor beta chains below, sequenced in a study of a mutant IDH1 vaccine in newly diagnosed glioma. Noted time point: week 47, end of study. Vaccination comprised doses that each held 300 ug of mutant IDH1 20-mer peptide, plus topical imiquimod. The antigens these receptors bind are not known. Assay used: immunoSEQ multiplex PCR; TCRdb lists only in-frame clones, some missing. The table records under 30,000 clones, about four fifths of them present only once. The source was PBMCs, collected from a glioma patient whose treatment included an IDH1 peptide vaccine. Every receptor here comes from a man in his forties or fifties with glioma.

The rearrangement joins TRBV15 to TRBJ1-5; D not certain. Trimming took off 0 bases at V and 7 bases at J, with 4 bases between the two ends. Germline V gene sequence: CDR1 LNHNV, CDR2 YYDKDF (reference sequence). The CDR3 runs 12 residues. The CDR3 reads CATSRDFQPQHF. The DNA of the CDR3 is TGTGCCACCAGCAGAGATTTCCAGCCCCAGCATTTT. Combining the CDR3 with reference TRBV15 and TRBJ1-5 gives the whole variable domain DAMVIQNPRYQVTQFGKPVTLSCSQTLNHNVMYWYQQKSSQAPKLLFHYYDKDFNNEADTPDNFQSRRPNTSFCFLDIRSPGLGDTAMYLCATSRDFQPQHFGDGTRLSIL.

This chain links TRBV5-4 with TRBJ1-2; D might be TRBD1 (6 bases). Germline loops: CDR1 SGHNT, CDR2 YYREEE (reference sequence). V dropped 0 bases and J dropped 8 bases, with 14 bases sitting between them. The CDR3 length is 14 residues. CDR3 bases: TGTGCCAGCAGCTTGGCCCTAGGGGGGCAGGGCTACACCTTC. It codes for CASSLALGGQGYTF.

This clone was picked up a small number of times. The chain is built from TRBV4-2 and TRBJ2-3; 7 nucleotides line up with TRBD2. This CDR3 is 17 amino acids long. Germline V lookup: CDR1 LGHNA, CDR2 YNFKEQ. J lost 0 bases, V lost 0 bases, and 6 bases had no gene match. CDR3 coding DNA: TGTGCCAGCAGCCAAGAAGGTGCTAGCGGAAGCACAGATACGCAGTATTTT. Encoded protein: CASSQEGASGSTDTQYF.

The gene calls are TRBV5-1 and TRBJ2-7, with TRBD2 identical over 12 bases. The trim removed 4 bases at V and 5 bases at J, leaving 4 bases unmatched. The germline V gene has CDR1 SGHRS and CDR2 YFSETQ. CDR3 length: 14 amino acids. In nucleotides, the CDR3 is TGCGCCAGCAGCCCTAGCGGGAGGGTCGACGAGCAGTACTTC. As protein: CASSPSGRVDEQYF.

This chain links TRBV7-3 with TRBJ2-1; D might be TRBD2 (6 bases). CDR3 length equals 15 residues. The ends were cut back, 0 bases at V and 3 bases at J, with 9 bases in the middle. The V gene's germline CDR1 is SGHTA and CDR2 FQGTGA. CDR3 sequence reads: CASSLTTGGYNEQFF. For the CDR3, the DNA is TGTGCCAGCAGCTTAACCACCGGGGGCTACAATGAGCAGTTCTTC. Full variable domain (missing parts from reference TRBV7-3 and TRBJ2-1): GAGVSQTPSNKVTEKGKYVELRCDPISGHTALYWYRQSLGQGPEFLIYFQGTGAADDSGLPNDRFFAVRPEGSVSTLKIQRTERGDSAVYLCASSLTTGGYNEQFFGPGTRLTVL.

The rearrangement uses TRBV27 and TRBJ1-4; 8 nucleotides line up with TRBD1. The CDR3 consists of 13 residues. J lost 14 bases, V lost 4 bases, and 9 bases had no gene match. Germline V CDR1 and CDR2: MNHEY, SMNVEV (reference sequence). CDR3 residues: CASSSRGRGTLFF. The CDR3 DNA is TGTGCCAGCAGTTCCAGGGGGCGGGGAACTCTGTTTTTT. Drawing the rest from reference TRBV27 and TRBJ1-4, the complete variable domain is EAQVTQNPRYLITVTGKKLTVTCSQNMNHEYMSWYRQDPGLGLRQIYYSMNVEVTDKGDVPEGYKVSRKEKRNFPLILESPSPNQTSLYFCASSSRGRGTLFFGSGTQLSVL.

This chain joins TRBV5-1 and TRBJ2-7; TRBD2 matches at 10 bases. The germline V gene has CDR1 SGHRS and CDR2 YFSETQ. This CDR3 contains 15 residues. J lost 6 bases, V lost 0 bases, and 6 bases had no gene match. Written as DNA, the CDR3 is TGCGCCAGCAGCTTGGACCCTAGCGGGAGTTTCGAGCAGTACTTC. This sequence encodes CASSLDPSGSFEQYF.

The V call is TRBV7-8, the J call TRBJ2-1; TRBD2 agrees at 13 bases. This CDR3 contains 19 residues. The V gene end was trimmed by 5 bases and the J gene end by 6 bases; junction bases not matched to a gene: 16. Germline V gene lookup returns CDR1 SGHVS and CDR2 FQNEAQ. The CDR3 here is CASSRSGTSGNPLSNEQFF. The CDR3 region has the DNA TGTGCCAGCAGCAGATCCGGGACTAGCGGGAACCCTCTCTCCAATGAGCAGTTCTTC.

V gene TRBV18 combines with J gene TRBJ1-1; unclear D gene. Germline lookup yields CDR1 KGHSH and CDR2 LQKENI. The CDR3 spans 15 residues. V gave up 6 bases and J gave up 1 base, with 15 bases separating them. CDR3 nucleotide sequence: TGTGCCAGCTCTCCATCCAATATACCGAACACTGAAGCTTTCTTT. This encodes CASSPSNIPNTEAFF.

The V call is TRBV12-5, the J call TRBJ2-5; D is tentatively TRBD1 or TRBD2 (6 bases each). The V end was cut by 6 bases, the J end by 4 bases, with 15 bases between. Per germline, CDR1 LGHNT and CDR2 FRNRAP. This CDR3 is built from 14 residues. CDR3 loop: CASGHGGAGETQYF. DNA of the CDR3: TGTGCTAGTGGGCACGGGGGCGCAGGAGAGACCCAGTACTTC.

The rearrangement joins TRBV27 to TRBJ1-5, with 8 nucleotides matching TRBD1. The CDR3 extends over 15 amino acids. J was trimmed by 6 bases and V by 5 bases; bases with no gene match: 9. In germline, CDR1 is MNHEY, CDR2 SMNVEV (reference sequence). The CDR3 sequence is CASSPYGQGSQPQHF. The CDR3 DNA reads as TGTGCCAGCAGTCCCTACGGACAGGGAAGTCAGCCCCAGCATTTT.

This clone has just a few counts. The V gene is TRBV18, the J gene TRBJ2-5, with 9 bases lining up with TRBD2. Unmatched junction bases numbered 2, after V lost 3 bases and J lost 3 bases. The germline CDR1 and CDR2 sequences are KGHSH and LQKENI. This CDR3 spans 14 amino acids. The CDR3 DNA is TGTGCCAGCTCACCGGCTAGCGGGAAAGAGACCCAGTACTTC. This sequence encodes CASSPASGKETQYF.

This clone occurred once. This chain joins TRBV6-5 and TRBJ1-2, with D uncertain. Germline CDR1 and CDR2: MNHEY and SVGAGI. With 7 bases removed from V and 1 base from J, the gap between germline ends came to 16 bases. The CDR3 totals 15 residues. Here the CDR3 reads CASTGLGGYNYGYTF. The DNA of the CDR3 is TGTGCCAGCACGGGGTTGGGCGGATATAACTATGGCTACACCTTC.

This chain uses TRBV27 with TRBJ2-1; a possible D gene is TRBD2 (5 bases). The CDR3 consists of 14 residues. CDR1 MNHEY and CDR2 SMNVEV come from the germline V gene (reference sequence). V lost 10 bases and J lost 0, with 13 bases in between. This chain's CDR3 is CATGLISSYNEQFF. CDR3 nucleotides: TGTGCCACCGGACTCATAAGCTCCTACAATGAGCAGTTCTTC.

The CDR3 here is CASSLVAGGSTDTQYF. CDR3 bases: TGTGCCAGCAGCTTAGTAGCGGGAGGTAGCACAGATACGCAGTATTTT. V gene TRBV7-2 combines with J gene TRBJ2-3; 10 bases are a match to TRBD2. Trimming removed 1 base from V and 0 bases from J; junction bases left unmatched: 1. There are 16 residues in the CDR3. CDR1 SGHTA and CDR2 FQGNSA come from the germline V gene.

The rearrangement joins TRBV7-9 to TRBJ1-3; D not certain. The CDR3 covers 12 residues. Looked up from germline, CDR1 is SEHNR and CDR2 is FQNEAQ (reference sequence). Trimming took 7 bases from V and 3 from J, leaving 7 bases between them. CDR3 protein: CASTSSGNTIYF. In nucleotides, the CDR3 is TGTGCCAGCACCTCAAGTGGAAACACCATATATTTT.

V gene TRBV6-5 combines with J gene TRBJ1-3; D call uncertain. In germline, CDR1 is MNHEY, CDR2 SVGAGI. CDR3 length equals 15 residues. The V end was cut by 8 bases, the J end by 2 bases, with 16 bases between. The CDR3 sequence: CASSGGLFTGNTIYF. CDR3 coding DNA: TGTGCCAGCTCCGGCGGGCTTTTTACTGGAAACACCATATATTTT.

The V call is TRBV5-1, the J call TRBJ2-7; 7 bases fit TRBD1. This CDR3 has 13 amino acids. V was clipped by 3 bases and J by 3 bases; unmatched bases: 3. Germline V gives CDR1 SGHRS, CDR2 YFSETQ. The CDR3 DNA sequence: TGCGCCAGCAGCTGGGACAGCTTCTACGAGCAGTACTTC. Translation gives CASSWDSFYEQYF.

The CDR3 sequence is CASSQEGDRVYNEQFF. The CDR3 DNA follows: TGTGCCAGCAGCCAGGAAGGGGACAGGGTCTACAATGAGCAGTTCTTC. The chain uses TRBV4-2 and TRBJ2-1, with 9 bases that match TRBD1. This CDR3 has 16 residues. Germline lookup yields CDR1 LGHNA and CDR2 YNFKEQ. V lost 3 bases and J lost 3; bases outside the gene matches: 6.

By frequency in the sample, this clone is medium-sized. The chain carries TRBV5-1 and TRBJ1-5; D perhaps matches TRBD1 (6 bases). CDR3 length: 15 amino acids. Germline CDR1 is SGHRS and CDR2 is YFSETQ. Trimming took off 1 base at V and 5 bases at J, with 13 bases between the two ends. The CDR3 is CASSLWGRGDQPQHF. The CDR3 coding sequence is TGCGCCAGCAGCTTGTGGGGGCGCGGTGATCAGCCCCAGCATTTT.

V gene TRBV19 combines with J gene TRBJ1-1; tentative D call: TRBD1 (6 bases). The CDR3 covers 14 residues. From germline, CDR1 is LNHDA and CDR2 SQIVND (reference sequence). V lost 2 bases, J lost 0 bases, and 7 bases lay in between. CDR3 sequence reads: CASSIQGLNTEAFF. The DNA for the CDR3 is TGTGCCAGTAGTATACAGGGGCTGAACACTGAAGCTTTCTTT.